Reported below is one TCR beta chain. Here immunoSEQ multiplex PCR was the method, and the copy in TCRdb shows in-frame clones only, minus some. The repertoire holds 1.5 million to 1.9 million clones, with 98% as singletons. This sample was taken from a study of shared clonotypes between healthy human individuals. The overall study: Used for every donor were three CD4 naive, three CD4 memory, two CD8 naive and one CD8 memory plate.

The receptor was derived from a young man in good health. The specimen was naive CD4+ T cells sorted from blood. Subset of the sample: CD45RA+ positively selected.

For the CDR3, the DNA is TGCAGCGTTTATACCAGGGGACTAGCGGGGAGCTCCTACGAGCAGTACTTC. It codes for CSVYTRGLAGSSYEQYF. The V gene is TRBV29-1, the J gene TRBJ2-7; TRBD2 agrees at 13 bases. V dropped 5 bases and J dropped 0; count of bases not matched to a gene: 10. This CDR3 has 17 amino acids. Germline assignment: CDR1 SQVTM and CDR2 ANQGSEA.